This paragraph reports one T cell receptor beta chain. Antigen unknown. These data belong to a study of shared clonotypes between healthy human individuals. Only Caucasian adults living in Nashville, Tennessee served as donors. General observations from the study: Across subsets, estimated richness was generally greater for naive than for memory populations.

Sorted-subset replicate PCR reactions were performed with approximately 0.2 ug DNA, corresponding to 25,000 to 35,000 T cell genomes. Profiled with immunoSEQ multiplex PCR; TCRdb holds only in-frame clones, not every one. The sample has 2 million to 3 million clones; 93% are singletons. The CDR3 sequence is 16 residues long. The V gene's germline CDR1 is MNHEY and CDR2 SMNVEV (reference sequence). Unmatched junction bases numbered 9, after V lost 5 bases and J lost 2 bases. Source material: naive CD4+ T cells from PBMCs. Subset here: CD45RA+ positively selected. The sequence derives from a man between 18 and 35 years old in good health. Some clones in this sample may be carry-over from other donors' samples. The chain combines TRBV27 with TRBJ2-5, with TRBD1 matching 9 bases. The CDR3 DNA sequence: TGTGCCAGCAGTCCGGCGGGGACAGGGCTACAAGAGACCCAGTACTTC. Protein: CASSPAGTGLQETQYF.